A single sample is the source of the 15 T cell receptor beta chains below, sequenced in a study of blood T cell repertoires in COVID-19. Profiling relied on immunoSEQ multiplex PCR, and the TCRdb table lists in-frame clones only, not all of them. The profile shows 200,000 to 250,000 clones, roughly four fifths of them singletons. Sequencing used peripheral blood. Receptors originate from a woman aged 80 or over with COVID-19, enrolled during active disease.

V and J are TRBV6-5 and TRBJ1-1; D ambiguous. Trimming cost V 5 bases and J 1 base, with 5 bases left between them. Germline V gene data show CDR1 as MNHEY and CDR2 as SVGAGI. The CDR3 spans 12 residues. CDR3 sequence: CASSRGNTEAFF. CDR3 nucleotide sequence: TGTGCCAGCAGTAGAGGGAACACTGAAGCTTTCTTT.

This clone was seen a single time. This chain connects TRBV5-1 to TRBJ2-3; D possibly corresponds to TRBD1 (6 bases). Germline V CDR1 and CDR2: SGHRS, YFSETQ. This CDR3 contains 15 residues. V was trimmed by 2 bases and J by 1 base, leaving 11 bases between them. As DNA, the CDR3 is TGCGCCAGCAGCTTTTCAGGGGATCGCACAGATACGCAGTATTTT. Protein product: CASSFSGDRTDTQYF.

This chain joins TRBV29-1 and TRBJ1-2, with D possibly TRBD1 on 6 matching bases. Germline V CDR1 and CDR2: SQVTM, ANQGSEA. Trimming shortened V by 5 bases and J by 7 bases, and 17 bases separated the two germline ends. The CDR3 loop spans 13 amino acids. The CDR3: CSVTDRSFGGYTF. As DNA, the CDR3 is TGCAGCGTTACTGACAGGTCATTCGGTGGCTACACCTTC.

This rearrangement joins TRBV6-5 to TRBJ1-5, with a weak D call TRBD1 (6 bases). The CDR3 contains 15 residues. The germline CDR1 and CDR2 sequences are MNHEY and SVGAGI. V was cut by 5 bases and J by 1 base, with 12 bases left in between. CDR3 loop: CASSPGQLSNQPQHF. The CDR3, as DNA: TGTGCCAGCAGTCCTGGACAGCTCAGCAATCAGCCCCAGCATTTT.

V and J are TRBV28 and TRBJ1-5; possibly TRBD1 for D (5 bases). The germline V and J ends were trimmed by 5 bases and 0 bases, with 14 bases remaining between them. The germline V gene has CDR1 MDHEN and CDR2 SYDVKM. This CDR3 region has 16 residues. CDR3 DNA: TGTGCCAGCAGTCCCCGACAGTTCTATAGCAATCAGCCCCAGCATTTT. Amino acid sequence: CASSPRQFYSNQPQHF. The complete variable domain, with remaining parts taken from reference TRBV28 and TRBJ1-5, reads DVKVTQSSRYLVKRTGEKVFLECVQDMDHENMFWYRQDPGLGLRLIYFSYDVKMKEKGDIPEGYSVSREKKERFSLILESASTNQTSMYLCASSPRQFYSNQPQHFGDGTRLSIL.

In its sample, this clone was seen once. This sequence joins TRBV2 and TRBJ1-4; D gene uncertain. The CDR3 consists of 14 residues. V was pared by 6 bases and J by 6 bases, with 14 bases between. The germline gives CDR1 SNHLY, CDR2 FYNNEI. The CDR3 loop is CASSRRRADEKLFF. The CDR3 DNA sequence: TGTGCCAGCAGCCGACGGCGGGCCGATGAAAAACTGTTTTTT.

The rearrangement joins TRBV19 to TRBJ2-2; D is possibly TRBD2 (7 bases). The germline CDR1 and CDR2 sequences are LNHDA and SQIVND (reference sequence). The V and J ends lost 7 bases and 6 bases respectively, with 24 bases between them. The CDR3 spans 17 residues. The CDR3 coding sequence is TGTGCCAGTACCCCGGGGGGCGGGCCAACGAGAGCCGGGGAGCTGTTTTTT. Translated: CASTPGGGPTRAGELFF.

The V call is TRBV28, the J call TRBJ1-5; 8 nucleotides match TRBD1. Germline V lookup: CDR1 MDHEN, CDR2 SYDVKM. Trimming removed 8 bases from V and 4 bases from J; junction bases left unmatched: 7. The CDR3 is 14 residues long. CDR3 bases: TGTGCCAGCGGGGGACAGGTGCTTAATCAGCCCCAGCATTTT. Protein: CASGGQVLNQPQHF.

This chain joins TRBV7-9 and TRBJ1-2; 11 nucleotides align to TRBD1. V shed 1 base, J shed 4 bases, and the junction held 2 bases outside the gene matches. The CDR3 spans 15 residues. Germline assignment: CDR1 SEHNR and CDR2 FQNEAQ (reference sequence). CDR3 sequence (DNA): TGTGCCAGCAGCTTAGAGGGGACAGGGGGCTATGGCTACACCTTC. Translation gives CASSLEGTGGYGYTF.

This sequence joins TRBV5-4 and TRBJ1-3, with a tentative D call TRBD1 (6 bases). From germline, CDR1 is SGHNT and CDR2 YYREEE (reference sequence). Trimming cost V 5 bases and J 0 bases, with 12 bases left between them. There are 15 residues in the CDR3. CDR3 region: CASRSGQSSGNTIYF. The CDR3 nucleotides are TGTGCCAGCAGGTCGGGACAAAGCTCTGGAAACACCATATATTTT.

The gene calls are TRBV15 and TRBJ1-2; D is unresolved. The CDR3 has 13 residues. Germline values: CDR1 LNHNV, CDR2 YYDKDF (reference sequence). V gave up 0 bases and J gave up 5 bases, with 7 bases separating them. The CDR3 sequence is CATSRDSSYGYTF. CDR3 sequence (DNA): TGTGCCACCAGCAGAGATTCATCATATGGCTACACCTTC.

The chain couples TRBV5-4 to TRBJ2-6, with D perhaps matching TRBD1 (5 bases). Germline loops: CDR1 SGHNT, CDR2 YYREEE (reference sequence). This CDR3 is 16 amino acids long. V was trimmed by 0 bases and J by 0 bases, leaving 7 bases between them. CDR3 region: CASSLGGGSGANVLTF. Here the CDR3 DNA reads TGTGCCAGCAGCTTGGGGGGCGGCTCTGGGGCCAACGTCCTGACTTTC.

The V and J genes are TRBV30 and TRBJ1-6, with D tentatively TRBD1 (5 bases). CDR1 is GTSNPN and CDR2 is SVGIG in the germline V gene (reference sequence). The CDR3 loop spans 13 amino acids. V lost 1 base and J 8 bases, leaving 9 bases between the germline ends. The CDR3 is CAWSGQGDSPLHF. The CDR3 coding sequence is TGTGCCTGGAGTGGCCAGGGCGATTCACCCCTCCACTTT.

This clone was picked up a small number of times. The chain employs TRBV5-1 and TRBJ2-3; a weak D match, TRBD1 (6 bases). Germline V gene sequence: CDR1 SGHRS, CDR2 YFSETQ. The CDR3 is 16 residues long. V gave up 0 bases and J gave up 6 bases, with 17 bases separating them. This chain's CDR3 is CASSLAARQVADTQYF. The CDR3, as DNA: TGCGCCAGCAGCTTGGCCGCCAGACAGGTTGCCGATACGCAGTATTTT.

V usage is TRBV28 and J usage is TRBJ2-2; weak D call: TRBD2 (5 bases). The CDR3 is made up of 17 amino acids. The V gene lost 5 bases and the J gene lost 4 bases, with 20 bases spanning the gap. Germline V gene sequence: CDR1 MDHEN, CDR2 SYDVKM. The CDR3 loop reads CASSVSGRTQATGELFF. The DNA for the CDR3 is TGTGCCAGCAGTGTCAGCGGTAGGACGCAAGCCACCGGGGAGCTGTTTTTT. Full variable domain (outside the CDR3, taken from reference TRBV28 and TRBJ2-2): DVKVTQSSRYLVKRTGEKVFLECVQDMDHENMFWYRQDPGLGLRLIYFSYDVKMKEKGDIPEGYSVSREKKERFSLILESASTNQTSMYLCASSVSGRTQATGELFFGEGSRLTVL.